Given below is one T cell receptor (beta chain) in context. Its antigen is not identified. This CDR3 is built from 16 residues. CDR1 SGHTA and CDR2 FQGNSA come from the germline V gene. Trimming cost V 5 bases and J 0 bases, with 14 bases left between them. Populations obtained by sorting all exceeded 98% purity. As every portion of the isolated RNA was reverse transcribed, the sequencing read expressed TCRB transcripts. Naive, central memory and regulatory T cell samples produced a mean of about 4 million reads. TCRdb keeps only in-frame clones here, not all; method: immunoSEQ multiplex PCR. In the table there are hundreds of thousands of clones, 13% of which are singletons. This specimen comes from a study of beta chain features in type 1 diabetes. Study overall: Patients did not differ from healthy donors in age, gender or cell yield. Study conclusions and caveats: TCRB CDR3s were moderately but significantly shorter in Type 1 diabetes patients in all four CD4+ subsets. Sequencing the cDNA could make cells with high TCR expression show up more than they should.

The sample consisted of naive CD4+ T cells from blood. The genes are TRBV7-2 and TRBJ1-3, with a tentative D call TRBD1 (5 bases). This TCR was sampled from a man aged 18 to 29 with type 1 diabetes. The DNA of the CDR3 is TGTGCCAGCAGCCTCCAACCCCAGGGCTCTGGAAACACCATATATTTT. The encoded protein is CASSLQPQGSGNTIYF.